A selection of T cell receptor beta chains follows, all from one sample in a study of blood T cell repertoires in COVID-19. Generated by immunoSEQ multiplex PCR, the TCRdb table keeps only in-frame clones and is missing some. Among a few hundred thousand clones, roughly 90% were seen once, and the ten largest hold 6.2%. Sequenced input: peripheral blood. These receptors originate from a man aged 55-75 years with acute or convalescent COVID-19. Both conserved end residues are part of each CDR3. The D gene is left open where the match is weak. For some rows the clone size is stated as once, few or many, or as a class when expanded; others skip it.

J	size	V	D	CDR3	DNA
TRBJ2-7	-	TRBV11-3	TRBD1	CASSSRDRAYEQYF	TGTGCCAGCAGCAGCCGGGACAGGGCCTACGAGCAGTACTTC
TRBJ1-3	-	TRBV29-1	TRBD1	CSVVTGPTSGNTIYF	TGCAGCGTAGTGACAGGGCCTACCTCTGGAAACACCATATATTTT
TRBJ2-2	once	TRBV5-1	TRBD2	CASSFSGTNTGELFF	TGCGCCAGCAGCTTTAGCGGGACGAACACCGGGGAGCTGTTTTTT
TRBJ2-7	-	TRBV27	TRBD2	CASSLLAGVGEQYF	TGTGCCAGCTCTCTTCTAGCGGGAGTTGGTGAGCAGTACTTC
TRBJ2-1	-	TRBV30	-	CAWNQGEHEQFF	TGTGCCTGGAATCAGGGCGAGCATGAGCAGTTCTTC
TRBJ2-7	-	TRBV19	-	CASSMDFSYEQYF	TGTGCCAGTAGTATGGACTTTTCCTACGAGCAGTACTTC
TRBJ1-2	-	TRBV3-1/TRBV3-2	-	CASSREGNYGYTF	TGTGCCAGCAGCCGGGAGGGTAACTATGGCTACACCTTC
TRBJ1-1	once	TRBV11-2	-	CASSPRGIEAFF	TGTGCCAGCAGCCCAAGGGGGATTGAAGCTTTCTTT
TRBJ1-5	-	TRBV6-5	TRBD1	CASSQVYRGNQPQHF	TGTGCCAGCAGTCAGGTCTACAGGGGGAACCAGCCCCAGCATTTT
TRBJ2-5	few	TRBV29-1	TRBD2	CSVSTSGQETQYF	TGCAGCGTTTCCACTAGCGGGCAAGAGACCCAGTACTTC
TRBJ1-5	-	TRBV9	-	CASSSPGVGQPQHF	TGTGCCAGCAGCTCACCGGGGGTTGGACAGCCCCAGCATTTT
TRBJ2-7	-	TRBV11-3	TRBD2	CASSPGTGTSGMYEQYF	TGTGCCAGCAGCCCAGGAACCGGGACTAGCGGGATGTACGAGCAGTACTTC
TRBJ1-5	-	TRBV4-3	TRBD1	CASSHDRGYQPQHF	TGCGCCAGCAGCCATGACAGGGGGTATCAGCCCCAGCATTTT
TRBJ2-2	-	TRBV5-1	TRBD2	CASSPKLAGVHTGELFF	TGCGCCAGCAGCCCTAAGTTGGCGGGAGTACACACCGGGGAGCTGTTTTTT
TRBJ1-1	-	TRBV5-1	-	CASSLSGNRMNTEAFF	TGCGCCAGCAGCTTGTCAGGCAACCGGATGAACACTGAAGCTTTCTTT
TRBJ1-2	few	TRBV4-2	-	CASSQEQGSYGYTF	TGTGCCAGCAGCCAAGAACAGGGTAGCTATGGCTACACCTTC
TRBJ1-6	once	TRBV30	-	CAWSTAVEGSSPLHF	TGTGCCTGGAGTACGGCTGTGGAGGGAAGTTCACCCCTCCACTTT
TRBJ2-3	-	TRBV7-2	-	CASSPSLGRATDTQYF	TGTGCCAGCAGCCCCTCTCTTGGGAGAGCCACAGATACGCAGTATTTT
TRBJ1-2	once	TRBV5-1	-	CASRDSRGTYGYTF	TGCGCCAGCAGGGATTCCAGGGGCACCTATGGCTACACCTTC
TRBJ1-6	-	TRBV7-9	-	CASSFGQNNSPLHF	TGTGCCAGCAGCTTCGGACAGAATAATTCACCCCTCCACTTT
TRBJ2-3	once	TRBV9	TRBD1	CASSSGDRGTSTIRRDTQYF	TGTGCCAGCAGCAGCGGGGACAGGGGCACAAGTACGATACGAAGGGATACGCAGTATTTT
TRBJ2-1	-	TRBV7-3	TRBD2	CASSLGEGSSYNEQFF	TGTGCCAGCAGCTTGGGGGAGGGCTCCTCCTACAATGAGCAGTTCTTC
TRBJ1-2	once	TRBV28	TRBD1	CASSLNLRDRAKNYGYTF	TGTGCCAGCAGCCTTAACCTCCGGGACAGGGCGAAAAACTATGGCTACACCTTC
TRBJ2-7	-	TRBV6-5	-	CASSYTRFGYEQYF	TGTGCCAGCAGTTACACCAGGTTCGGCTACGAGCAGTACTTC
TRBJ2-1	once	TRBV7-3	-	CASSWGQDPGGQFF	TGTGCCAGCAGCTGGGGACAGGACCCGGGGGGGCAGTTCTTC
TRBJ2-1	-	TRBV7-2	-	CASSPLKEAGQFF	TGTGCCAGCAGCCCCCTCAAGGAAGCGGGCCAGTTCTTC
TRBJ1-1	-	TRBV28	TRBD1	CASSSLRGGTGDTEAFF	TGTGCCAGCAGTTCCTTAAGGGGGGGGACAGGGGATACTGAAGCTTTCTTT
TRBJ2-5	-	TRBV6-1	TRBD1	CASSEQTGPQETQYF	TGTGCCAGCAGTGAACAGACAGGGCCCCAAGAGACCCAGTACTTC